This paragraph reports one T cell receptor (beta chain). CDR1 SGHRS and CDR2 YFSETQ come from the germline V gene. The J segment lost 2 bases and the V segment lost 2 bases, leaving 1 base of the junction unmatched. The CDR3 spans 15 residues. The sample originates from a study of blood T cell repertoires in COVID-19. Study in general: The United States, Italy and Spain supplied acute and convalescent COVID-19 samples. PBMCs, B-cell-depleted T cells, or T cells provided the cDNA or gDNA that made up the material.

Authors' analysis steps: For nucleated cells, counts were estimated from reference gene primer amplification. Measured with immunoSEQ multiplex PCR; TCRdb has only the in-frame clones, and not every one. The D gene and trimming were derived from the DNA, and the V and J assignments and clone size from that table. Among 170,000 or so clones listed, 85% to 90% were seen once. The V gene is TRBV5-1, the J gene TRBJ1-4; 9 bases line up with TRBD1. The sequenced material came from peripheral blood. The clonotype originates from a woman aged 18 to 35 who had recovered from COVID-19. The CDR3: CASSLQGATNEKLFF. The CDR3 DNA reads TGCGCCAGCAGCTTACAGGGGGCGACTAATGAAAAACTGTTTTTT.